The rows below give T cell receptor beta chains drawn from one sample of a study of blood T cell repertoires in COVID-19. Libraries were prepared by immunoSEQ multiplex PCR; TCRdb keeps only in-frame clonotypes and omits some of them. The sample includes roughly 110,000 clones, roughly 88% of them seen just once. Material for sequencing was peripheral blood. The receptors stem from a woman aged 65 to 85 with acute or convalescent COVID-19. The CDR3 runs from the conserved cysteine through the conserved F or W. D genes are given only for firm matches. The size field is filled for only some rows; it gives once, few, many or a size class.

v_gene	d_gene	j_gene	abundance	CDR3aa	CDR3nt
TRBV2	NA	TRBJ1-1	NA	CASRTDGGTEAFF	TGTGCCAGCAGAACCGACGGGGGAACTGAAGCTTTCTTT
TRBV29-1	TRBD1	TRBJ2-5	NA	CSVGTGEETQYF	TGCAGCGTCGGGACAGGTGAGGAGACCCAGTACTTC
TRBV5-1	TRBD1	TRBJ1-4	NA	CASSAQGAGEKLFF	TGCGCCAGCAGCGCTCAGGGGGCAGGTGAAAAACTGTTTTTT
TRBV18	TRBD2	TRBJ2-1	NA	CASSLGLAGGNNEQFF	TGTGCCAGCTCACTTGGACTAGCGGGAGGCAACAATGAGCAGTTCTTC
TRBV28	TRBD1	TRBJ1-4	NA	CASSPRTGYFSKLFF	TGTGCCAGCAGTCCCCGGACAGGGTATTTCTCAAAACTGTTTTTT
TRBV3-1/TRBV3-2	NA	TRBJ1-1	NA	CASSQVGVGNTEAFF	TGTGCCAGCAGCCAAGTCGGAGTAGGAAACACTGAAGCTTTCTTT
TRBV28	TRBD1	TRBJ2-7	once	CASTQPGQSYEQYF	TGTGCCAGCACCCAACCGGGACAGAGCTACGAGCAGTACTTC
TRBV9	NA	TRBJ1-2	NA	CASSLNPNYGYTF	TGTGCCAGCAGTCTTAATCCTAACTATGGCTACACCTTC
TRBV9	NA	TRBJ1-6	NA	CASSLTDSYNSPLHF	TGTGCCAGCAGCCTTACCGACAGCTATAATTCACCCCTCCACTTT
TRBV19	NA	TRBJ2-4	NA	CASSPSSGARDIQYF	TGTGCCAGTAGTCCCTCGAGTGGGGCCAGGGACATTCAGTACTTC
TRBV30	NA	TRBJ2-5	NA	CAWSKNVARETQYF	TGTGCCTGGAGTAAGAACGTAGCTAGGGAGACCCAGTACTTC
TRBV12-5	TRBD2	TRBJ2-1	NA	CASGPAGGNTYNEQFF	TGTGCTAGTGGGCCGGCCGGGGGGAATACCTACAATGAGCAGTTCTTC
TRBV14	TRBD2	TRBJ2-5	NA	CASSQEQAGGETQYF	TGTGCCAGCAGCCAAGAGCAAGCGGGGGGAGAGACCCAGTACTTC
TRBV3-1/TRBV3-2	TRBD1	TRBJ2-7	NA	CASSPQPGGSYEQYF	TGTGCCAGCAGCCCCCAACCAGGGGGTTCCTACGAGCAGTACTTC
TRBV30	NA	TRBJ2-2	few	CAWGLGRKTGELFF	TGTGCCTGGGGGCTAGGGAGGAAAACCGGGGAGCTGTTTTTT
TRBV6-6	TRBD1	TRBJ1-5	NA	CASSSTGHDQPQHF	TGTGCCAGCAGTTCGACAGGGCACGATCAGCCCCAGCATTTT
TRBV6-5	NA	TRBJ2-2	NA	CASSRGTGTGELFF	TGTGCCAGCAGCCGTGGAACGGGGACCGGGGAGCTGTTTTTT
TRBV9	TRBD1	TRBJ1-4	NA	CASSVSGGPREKLFF	TGTGCCAGCAGCGTTTCAGGGGGACCCAGAGAAAAACTGTTTTTT
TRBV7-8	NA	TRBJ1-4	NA	CASSFGRGPNEKLFF	TGTGCCAGCAGCTTCGGCAGGGGCCCTAATGAAAAACTGTTTTTT
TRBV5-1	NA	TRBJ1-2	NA	CASTREGSNYGYTF	TGCGCCAGCACCCGGGAGGGGAGCAACTATGGCTACACCTTC
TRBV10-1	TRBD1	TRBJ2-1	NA	CASSQSGTGSNEQFF	TGCGCCAGCAGTCAATCCGGGACAGGGTCCAATGAGCAGTTCTTC
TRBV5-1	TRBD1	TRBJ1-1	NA	CASSPGDRANTEAFF	TGCGCCAGCAGCCCCGGGGACAGGGCCAACACTGAAGCTTTCTTT
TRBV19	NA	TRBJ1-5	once	CATQVGLNQPQHF	TGTGCCACTCAGGTTGGGCTCAATCAGCCCCAGCATTTT
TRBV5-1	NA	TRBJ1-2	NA	CASSTGTRAIGGGYGYTF	TGCGCCAGCAGCACGGGGACACGGGCGATAGGTGGCGGCTATGGCTACACCTTC
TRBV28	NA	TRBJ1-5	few	CASSSGGNQPQHF	TGTGCCAGCTCCTCGGGGGGCAATCAGCCCCAGCATTTT
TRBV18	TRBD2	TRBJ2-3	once	CASSPLPGLAGSRDTQYF	TGTGCCAGCTCACCGCTACCGGGACTAGCGGGGAGTAGGGATACGCAGTATTTT
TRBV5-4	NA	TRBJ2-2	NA	CASSLALGGVTGELFF	TGTGCCAGCAGCTTGGCCCTCGGCGGGGTCACCGGGGAGCTGTTTTTT
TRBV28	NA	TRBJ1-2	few	CASSKVGRNYGYTF	TGTGCCAGCAGCAAAGTGGGGCGGAACTATGGCTACACCTTC
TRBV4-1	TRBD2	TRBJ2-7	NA	CASSLLAGGPREQYF	TGCGCCAGCAGCCTTTTAGCGGGAGGGCCACGGGAGCAGTACTTC
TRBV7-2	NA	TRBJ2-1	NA	CASSPGLYEQFF	TGTGCCAGCAGCCCAGGGTTATACGAGCAGTTCTTC
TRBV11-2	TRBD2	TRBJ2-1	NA	CASSLDLASGVNNEQFF	TGTGCCAGCAGCTTAGATCTAGCTAGCGGGGTTAACAATGAGCAGTTCTTC
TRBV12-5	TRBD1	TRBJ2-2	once	CASGSGQTNTGELFF	TGTGCTAGTGGTTCGGGACAGACAAACACCGGGGAGCTGTTTTTT
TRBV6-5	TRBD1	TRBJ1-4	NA	CASSLTGVTNEKLFF	TGTGCCAGCAGTCTAACAGGGGTAACTAATGAAAAACTGTTTTTT
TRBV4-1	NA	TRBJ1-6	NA	CASKGEGNSPLHF	TGCGCCAGCAAGGGGGAAGGCAATTCACCCCTCCACTTT
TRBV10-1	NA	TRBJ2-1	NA	CASSEARGGEQFF	TGCGCCAGCAGTGAAGCGAGAGGTGGTGAGCAGTTCTTC
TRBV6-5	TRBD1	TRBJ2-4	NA	CASSWSFRGNIQYF	TGTGCCAGCAGTTGGAGCTTCAGGGGGAACATTCAGTACTTC
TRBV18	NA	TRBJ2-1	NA	CASSGGEQFF	TGTGCCAGCTCCGGAGGTGAGCAGTTCTTC
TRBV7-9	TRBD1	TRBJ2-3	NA	CASSSTGGVTDTQYF	TGTGCCAGCAGCTCGACAGGGGGCGTGACAGATACGCAGTATTTT
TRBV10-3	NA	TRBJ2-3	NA	CAISESTRAGSKADTQYF	TGTGCCATCAGTGAGTCGACTCGGGCGGGCTCTAAGGCAGATACGCAGTATTTT
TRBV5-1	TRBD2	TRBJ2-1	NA	CASSLSTSGGAYNEQFF	TGCGCCAGCAGCTTAAGTACTAGCGGGGGGGCCTATAATGAGCAGTTCTTC
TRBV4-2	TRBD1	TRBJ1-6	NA	CASSHLGLDRGQSPLHF	TGTGCCAGCAGCCATTTGGGGCTGGACAGGGGGCAATCACCCCTCCACTTT
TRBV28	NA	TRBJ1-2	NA	CASSEPGPGGYTF	TGTGCCAGCAGTGAGCCCGGACCAGGGGGCTACACCTTC
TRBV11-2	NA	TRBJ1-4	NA	CASSLDRGRYVEKLFF	TGTGCCAGCAGCTTAGATCGGGGGAGGTACGTCGAAAAACTGTTTTTT
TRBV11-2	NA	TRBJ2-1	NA	CASSLAGSYNEQFF	TGTGCCAGCAGCTTAGCGGGGTCCTACAATGAGCAGTTCTTC
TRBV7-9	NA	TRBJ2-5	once	CASSYVTQETQYF	TGTGCCAGCAGCTACGTGACACAAGAGACCCAGTACTTC
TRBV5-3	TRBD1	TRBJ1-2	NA	CARSWGRDREILWNYGYTF	TGTGCCAGAAGCTGGGGACGGGACAGGGAAATTCTATGGAACTATGGCTACACCTTC
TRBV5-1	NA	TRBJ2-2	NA	CASSLKESGELFF	TGCGCCAGCAGCTTGAAGGAGAGCGGGGAGCTGTTTTTT
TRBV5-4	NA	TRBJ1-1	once	CASSPGGDNRLNTEAFF	TGTGCCAGCAGTCCTGGGGGGGACAATCGACTGAACACTGAAGCTTTCTTT
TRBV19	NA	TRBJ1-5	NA	CASSIAGDQPQHF	TGTGCCAGTAGTATAGCGGGGGATCAGCCCCAGCATTTT
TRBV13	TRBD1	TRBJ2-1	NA	CASSTTRGTVFF	TGTGCCAGCAGTACTACGAGGGGGACAGTGTTCTTC
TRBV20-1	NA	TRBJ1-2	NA	CSTGHGGYTF	TGCAGCACAGGCCACGGCGGCTACACCTTC
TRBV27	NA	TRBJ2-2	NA	CASSSIANTGELFF	TGTGCCAGCAGTAGCATCGCGAACACCGGGGAGCTGTTTTTT
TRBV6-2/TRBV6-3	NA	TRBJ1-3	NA	CASSYSGTPGNTIYF	TGTGCCAGCAGTTACTCTGGGACACCTGGAAACACCATATATTTT
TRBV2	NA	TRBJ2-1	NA	CASSEEGIGYNEQFF	TGTGCCAGCAGTGAAGAGGGGATCGGGTACAATGAGCAGTTCTTC
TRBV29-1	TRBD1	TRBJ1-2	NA	CSLHDPGQGSNYGYTF	TGCAGCCTTCACGACCCGGGACAGGGATCCAACTATGGCTACACCTTC
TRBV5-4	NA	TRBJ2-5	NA	CASSWGDWGQETQYF	TGTGCCAGCAGCTGGGGGGACTGGGGGCAAGAGACCCAGTACTTC
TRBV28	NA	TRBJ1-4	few	CASRTQGTNEKLFF	TGTGCCAGCAGAACACAGGGCACTAATGAAAAACTGTTTTTT